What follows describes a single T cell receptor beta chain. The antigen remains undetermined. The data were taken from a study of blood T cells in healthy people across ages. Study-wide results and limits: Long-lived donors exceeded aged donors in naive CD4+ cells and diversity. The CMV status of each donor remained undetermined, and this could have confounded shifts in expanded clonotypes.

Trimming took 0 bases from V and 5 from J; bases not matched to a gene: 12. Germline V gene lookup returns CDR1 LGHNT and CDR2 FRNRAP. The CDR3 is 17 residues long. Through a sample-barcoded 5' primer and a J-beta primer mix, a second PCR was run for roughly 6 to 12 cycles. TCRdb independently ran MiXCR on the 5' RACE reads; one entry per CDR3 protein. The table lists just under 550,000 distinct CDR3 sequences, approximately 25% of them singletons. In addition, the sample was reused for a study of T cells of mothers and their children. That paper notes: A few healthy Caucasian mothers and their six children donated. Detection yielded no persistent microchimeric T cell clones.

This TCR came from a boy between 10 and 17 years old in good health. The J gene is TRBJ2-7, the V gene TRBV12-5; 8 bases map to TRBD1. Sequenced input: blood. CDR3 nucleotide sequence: TGTGCTAGTGGTTTGGTACCCGGGCAGGGGGCTTTCGACGAGCAGTACTTC. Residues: CASGLVPGQGAFDEQYF.